Reported below is one T cell receptor beta chain. What it recognizes is unknown. These data are taken from a study of cytomegalovirus exposure and HLA in healthy donors. Study-wide context: Across 350 to 500 genotyped donors, around 82% landed in the Caucasian-associated ancestry cluster. Study-level findings and limits: A later examination showed that TCR association rates differed by HLA locus, with DRB1 most and HLA-C fewest. Donors were assumed by presence/absence analyses to have roughly uniform sequencing depth.

Use of 60 Vbeta and 13 Jbeta primers characterized the PCR. Sequencing used immunoSEQ multiplex PCR; TCRdb keeps in-frame clones, though not all of them. The sample contains 100,000 to 150,000 clones, about 81% of which appear only once. CDR1 is SGHRS and CDR2 is YFSETQ in the germline V gene. The germline V and J ends were trimmed by 0 bases and 4 bases, with 17 bases remaining between them. The CDR3 is made up of 16 amino acids. This sequence originates from a woman under 40 in good health and CMV-seronegative. Sequenced material: PBMCs. This chain connects TRBV5-1 to TRBJ2-7; possible D gene TRBD1, 6 bases. Written as DNA, the CDR3 is TGCGCCAGCAGCTTGGCTGGACAGATTGGGAATTACGAGCAGTACTTC. It encodes CASSLAGQIGNYEQYF.